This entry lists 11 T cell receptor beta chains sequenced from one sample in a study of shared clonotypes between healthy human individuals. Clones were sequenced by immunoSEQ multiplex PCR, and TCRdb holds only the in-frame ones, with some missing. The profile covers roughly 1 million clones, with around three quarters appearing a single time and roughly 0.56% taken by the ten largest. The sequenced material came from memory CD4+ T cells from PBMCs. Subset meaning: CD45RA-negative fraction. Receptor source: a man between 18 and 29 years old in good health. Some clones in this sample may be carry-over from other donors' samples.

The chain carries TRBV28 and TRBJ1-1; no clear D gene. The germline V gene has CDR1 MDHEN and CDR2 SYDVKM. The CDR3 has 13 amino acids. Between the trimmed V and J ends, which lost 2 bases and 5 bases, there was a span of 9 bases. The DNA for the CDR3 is TGTGCCAGCAGTTTAGCGGCGCCGACTGAAGCTTTCTTT. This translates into CASSLAAPTEAFF.

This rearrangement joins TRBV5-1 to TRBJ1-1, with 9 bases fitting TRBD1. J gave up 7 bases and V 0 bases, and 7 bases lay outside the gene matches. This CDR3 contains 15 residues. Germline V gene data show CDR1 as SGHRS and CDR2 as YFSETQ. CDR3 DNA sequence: TGCGCCAGCAGCTTGGGACACGGGACAGGGCTTGAAGCTTTCTTT. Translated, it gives CASSLGHGTGLEAFF.

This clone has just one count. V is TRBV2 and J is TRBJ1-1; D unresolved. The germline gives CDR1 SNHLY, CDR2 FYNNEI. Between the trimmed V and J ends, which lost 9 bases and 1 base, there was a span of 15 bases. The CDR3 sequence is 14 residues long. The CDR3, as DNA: TGTGCCAGTAAGCGGATAAGCCAGAACACTGAAGCTTTCTTT. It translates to CASKRISQNTEAFF.

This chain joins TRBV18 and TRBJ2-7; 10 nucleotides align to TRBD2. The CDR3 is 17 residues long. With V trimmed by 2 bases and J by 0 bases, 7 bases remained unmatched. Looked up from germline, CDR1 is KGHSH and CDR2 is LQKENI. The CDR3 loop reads CASSPKISGRSSYEQYF. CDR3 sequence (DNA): TGTGCCAGCTCACCAAAAATTAGCGGGAGGAGCTCCTACGAGCAGTACTTC.

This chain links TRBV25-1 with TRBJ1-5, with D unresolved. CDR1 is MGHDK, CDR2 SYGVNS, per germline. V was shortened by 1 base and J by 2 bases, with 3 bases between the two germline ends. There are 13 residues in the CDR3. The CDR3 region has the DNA TGTGCCAGCAGTGAATGGGGCAATCAGCCCCAGCATTTT. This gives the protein CASSEWGNQPQHF. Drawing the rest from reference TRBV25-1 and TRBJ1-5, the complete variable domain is EADIYQTPRYLVIGTGKKITLECSQTMGHDKMYWYQQDPGMELHLIHYSYGVNSTEKGDLSSESTVSRIRTEHFPLTLESARPSHTSQYLCASSEWGNQPQHFGDGTRLSIL.

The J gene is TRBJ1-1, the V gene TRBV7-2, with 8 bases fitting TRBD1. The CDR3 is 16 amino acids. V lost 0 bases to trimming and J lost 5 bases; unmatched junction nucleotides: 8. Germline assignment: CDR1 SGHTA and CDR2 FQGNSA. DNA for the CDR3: TGTGCCAGCAGCTTAGCGGGGGGACAGGCTGGGACTGAAGCTTTCTTT. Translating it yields CASSLAGGQAGTEAFF.

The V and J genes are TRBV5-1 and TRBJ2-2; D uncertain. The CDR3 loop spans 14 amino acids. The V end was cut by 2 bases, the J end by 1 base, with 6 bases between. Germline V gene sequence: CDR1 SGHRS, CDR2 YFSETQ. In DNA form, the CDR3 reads TGCGCCAGCAGCTTTTCCAGGAACACCGGGGAGCTGTTTTTT. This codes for CASSFSRNTGELFF.

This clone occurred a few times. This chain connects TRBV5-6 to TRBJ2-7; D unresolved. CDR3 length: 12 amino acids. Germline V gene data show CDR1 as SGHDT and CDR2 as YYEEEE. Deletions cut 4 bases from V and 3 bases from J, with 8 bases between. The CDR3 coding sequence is TGTGCCAGCAGCCGCGAGCGCTACGAGCAGTACTTC. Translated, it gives CASSRERYEQYF.

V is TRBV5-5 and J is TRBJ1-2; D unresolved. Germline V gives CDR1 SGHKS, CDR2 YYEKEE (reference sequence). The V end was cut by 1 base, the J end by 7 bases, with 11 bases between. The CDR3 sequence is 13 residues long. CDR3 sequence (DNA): TGTGCCAGCAGCTTGATCCTTTCCGGTGGCTACACCTTC. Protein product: CASSLILSGGYTF.

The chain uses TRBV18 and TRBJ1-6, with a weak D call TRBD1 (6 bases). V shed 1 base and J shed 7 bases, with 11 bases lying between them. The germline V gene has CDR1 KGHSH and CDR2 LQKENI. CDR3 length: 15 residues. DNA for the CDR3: TGTGCCAGCTCACCACAGCCAGGGACAAATTCACCCCTCCACTTT. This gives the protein CASSPQPGTNSPLHF.

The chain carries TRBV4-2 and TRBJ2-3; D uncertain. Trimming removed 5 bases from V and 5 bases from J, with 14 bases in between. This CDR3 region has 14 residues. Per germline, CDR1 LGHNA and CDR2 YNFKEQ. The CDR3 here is CASSSDRKQDTQYF. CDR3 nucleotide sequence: TGTGCCAGCAGCTCAGACCGAAAACAAGATACGCAGTATTTT.